Listed below are T cell receptor beta chains from one sample, sequenced in a study of shared clonotypes between healthy human individuals. Data came from immunoSEQ multiplex PCR; TCRdb stores just in-frame clones and leaves some out. The sample records about 2,200,000 clones, 85% to 95% being singletons. Sequencing was done on a sample of naive CD8+ T cells from PBMCs. The receptors here all came from a young man in good health. Some clones in this sample may be carry-over from other donors' samples. The CDR3 runs from the conserved cysteine through the conserved F or W. D genes are given only for firm matches. Expanded clones are given a class, and other clones once, few, many or no size at all.

CASSVPPRGLEAFF	TGTGCCAGCAGTGTACCTCCCAGGGGTCTTGAAGCTTTCTTT	-	TRBJ1-1	-	TRBV6-1
CASVPQGGTKTF	TGTGCCAGCGTTCCTCAAGGGGGTACGAAAACCTTC	-	TRBJ1-2	-	TRBV7-9
CASSQGPAPSGNTIYF	TGCGCCAGCAGCCAAGGCCCTGCCCCCTCTGGAAACACCATATATTTT	-	TRBJ1-3	-	TRBV4-1
CASSLTGGRTGELFF	TGTGCCAGTAGTTTGACAGGAGGGCGCACCGGGGAGCTGTTTTTT	-	TRBJ2-2	-	TRBV19
CSAREYQEQFF	TGCAGTGCTAGAGAGTACCAGGAGCAGTTCTTC	-	TRBJ2-1	-	TRBV20-1
CASHPVLLKLSRIYGYTF	TGTGCCAGCCACCCCGTCCTCCTAAAATTAAGCCGTATCTATGGCTACACCTTC	-	TRBJ1-2	-	TRBV2
CASSPDRLGQGVEAFF	TGCGCCAGCAGCCCAGACCGCCTGGGACAGGGAGTCGAAGCTTTCTTT	TRBD1	TRBJ1-1	-	TRBV4-1
CASSYSTWGNGYTF	TGTGCCAGCAGTTACTCCACCTGGGGTAACGGCTACACCTTC	-	TRBJ1-2	-	TRBV6-5
CASSLYRRMNTEAFF	TGTGCCAGCAGCTTATACAGGAGAATGAACACTGAAGCTTTCTTT	-	TRBJ1-1	-	TRBV7-3
CASSLGTFMLYNEQFF	TGTGCCAGCAGTTTGGGTACATTTATGTTATACAATGAGCAGTTCTTC	-	TRBJ2-1	-	TRBV27
CASSLGMATEAFF	TGTGCCAGCAGTTTGGGTATGGCCACTGAAGCTTTCTTT	-	TRBJ1-1	-	TRBV27
CASSPSGQGFYEQYF	TGTGCCAGCAGCCCCTCGGGACAGGGGTTCTACGAGCAGTACTTC	TRBD1	TRBJ2-7	-	TRBV13
CASSSRIKGIGYTIYF	TGTGCCAGCAGCTCCCGGATTAAAGGAATAGGCTACACCATATATTTT	-	TRBJ1-3	-	TRBV28
CASSVLGQGQNTEAFF	TGTGCCAGCAGCGTATTGGGACAGGGGCAGAACACTGAAGCTTTCTTT	TRBD1	TRBJ1-1	-	TRBV9
CAISEGQGAEAFF	TGTGCCATCAGTGAGGGACAGGGGGCTGAAGCTTTCTTT	TRBD1	TRBJ1-1	few	TRBV10-3
CASSSGLAFSYEQYF	TGTGCCAGCAGCTCGGGACTAGCCTTTTCCTACGAGCAGTACTTC	TRBD2	TRBJ2-7	-	TRBV5-4
CSVEDLAGGPGELFF	TGCAGCGTTGAAGACCTAGCGGGAGGGCCCGGGGAGCTGTTTTTT	TRBD2	TRBJ2-2	few	TRBV29-1
CASSLGQGASTDTQYF	TGTGCCAGCAGCTTGGGACAGGGGGCTAGCACAGATACGCAGTATTTT	TRBD1	TRBJ2-3	-	TRBV7-9
CASSFLGTSFNEQFF	TGTGCCAGCAGTTTCCTAGGGACCTCATTCAATGAGCAGTTCTTC	-	TRBJ2-1	once	TRBV6-1
CASSASGTGRSGYTF	TGTGCCAGCAGCGCATCCGGGACAGGGCGTTCTGGCTACACCTTC	TRBD1	TRBJ1-2	-	TRBV9
CASKDYSLNEQFF	TGTGCCAGTAAGGACTACTCCCTCAATGAGCAGTTCTTC	-	TRBJ2-1	-	TRBV19
CASSLLTNTEAFF	TGTGCCAGCAGCTTGTTAACAAACACTGAAGCTTTCTTT	-	TRBJ1-1	-	TRBV5-8
CSAGTGSYNEQFF	TGCAGCGCCGGGACAGGATCCTACAATGAGCAGTTCTTC	TRBD1	TRBJ2-1	-	TRBV29-1
CASSISGTGGHEQYF	TGTGCCAGTAGTATCTCAGGGACAGGGGGCCACGAGCAGTACTTC	TRBD1	TRBJ2-7	-	TRBV19
CASSLKHNQPQHF	TGTGCCAGCAGTTTAAAACACAATCAGCCCCAGCATTTT	-	TRBJ1-5	-	TRBV27
CASSPQGGELFF	TGTGCCAGCAGCCCACAGGGAGGGGAGCTGTTTTTT	-	TRBJ2-2	-	TRBV7-9
CASSQGISRPSSYNEQFF	TGCGCCAGCAGCCAGGGTATTTCGCGACCTAGCTCCTACAATGAGCAGTTCTTC	-	TRBJ2-1	-	TRBV4-3
CASSSPSGKWTEAFF	TGTGCCAGTAGTTCTCCCAGCGGTAAGTGGACTGAAGCTTTCTTT	-	TRBJ1-1	once	TRBV19
CATSRPPGHPPEVTIYF	TGTGCCACCAGCAGACCCCCGGGACACCCCCCGGAGGTCACCATATATTTT	-	TRBJ1-3	-	TRBV15
CASSSRTGDGYQETQYF	TGTGCCAGCAGTTCCAGGACAGGGGACGGCTATCAAGAGACCCAGTACTTC	TRBD1	TRBJ2-5	-	TRBV28
CAWSGTGRPRLMF	TGTGCCTGGAGTGGGACAGGGCGACCCCGACTCATGTTC	TRBD1	TRBJ2-7	-	TRBV30
CASSVEGGEQYF	TGTGCCAGCAGCGTTGAAGGTGGAGAGCAGTACTTC	-	TRBJ2-7	-	TRBV9
CASSQAPGRLNEKLFF	TGCGCCAGCAGCCAAGCTCCCGGGCGACTTAATGAAAAACTGTTTTTT	-	TRBJ1-4	-	TRBV4-1
CASSSSEGSGNTIYF	TGCGCCAGCAGCTCCTCCGAGGGTTCTGGAAACACCATATATTTT	-	TRBJ1-3	-	TRBV4-1
CASSFQGSSHEQYF	TGTGCCAGCAGTTTCCAGGGTTCGTCCCACGAGCAGTACTTC	-	TRBJ2-7	-	TRBV28
CASSLFSLEGPLHRGAVF	TGTGCCAGCAGCTTATTCTCCCTCGAGGGGCCGCTACACCGGGGAGCTGTTTTT	-	TRBJ2-2	-	TRBV5-6
CASRLASRLAERVETQYF	TGTGCAAGTCGCTTAGCCTCCCGACTAGCGGAACGGGTAGAGACCCAGTACTTC	-	TRBJ2-5	once	TRBV12-2
CASSEDRGYSNQPQHF	TGTGCCAGCAGTGAAGACAGGGGGTATAGCAATCAGCCCCAGCATTTT	TRBD1	TRBJ1-5	-	TRBV6-1
CSGETWPGGYTF	TGCAGCGGCGAAACGTGGCCGGGTGGCTACACCTTC	-	TRBJ1-2	-	TRBV29-1
CASSSISGTDEQYF	TGTGCCAGCAGCTCGATATCCGGAACCGACGAGCAGTACTTC	-	TRBJ2-7	-	TRBV27
CASSLVTGNTGELFF	TGTGCCAGCAGCTTAGTTACGGGGAACACCGGGGAGCTGTTTTTT	-	TRBJ2-2	-	TRBV11-2
CASSLSWTGLNTEAFF	TGTGCCAGCAGTTTAAGTTGGACAGGGTTGAACACTGAAGCTTTCTTT	TRBD1	TRBJ1-1	-	TRBV6-5
CATSAHRTPQRETQYF	TGTGCCACCAGCGCGCACCGGACACCCCAACGGGAGACCCAGTACTTC	-	TRBJ2-5	-	TRBV15
CASSTTAASTEAFF	TGTGCCAGCAGTACTACAGCGGCCTCCACTGAAGCTTTCTTT	-	TRBJ1-1	-	TRBV27
CASSLAGQVSYEQYF	TGTGCCAGCAGTTTGGCGGGACAGGTATCCTACGAGCAGTACTTC	TRBD1	TRBJ2-7	once	TRBV28